This is a list of T cell receptor beta chains from one sample in a study of cytomegalovirus exposure and HLA in healthy donors. Using immunoSEQ multiplex PCR, the repertoire was profiled, and TCRdb retains in-frame clones only, with some absent. In the table there are 200,000 or so clones, 65% to 80% of which are singletons. The sample consisted of PBMCs. Receptors were obtained from a man aged 45 to 65 in good health and CMV-seronegative. CDR3s include the opening cysteine and the closing phenylalanine or tryptophan. The D gene is left open where the match is weak. A row's size may be missing; if present it is once, few, many or a size class.

D | J | V | size | CDR3 | DNA
TRBD2 | TRBJ2-3 | TRBV4-1 | NA | CASSQVGTSLDTQYF | TGCGCCAGCAGCCAAGTAGGGACTAGTCTGGATACGCAGTATTTT
NA | TRBJ1-1 | TRBV7-9 | NA | CASSPMRSKGNTEAFF | TGTGCCAGCAGCCCCATGAGGAGTAAAGGGAACACTGAAGCTTTCTTT
TRBD1 | TRBJ1-5 | TRBV5-4 | NA | CASSLGGQGSQPQHF | TGTGCCAGCAGCTTGGGGGGACAGGGTTCTCAGCCCCAGCATTTT
NA | TRBJ2-7 | TRBV28 | NA | CASSFQSGSYEQYF | TGTGCCAGCAGTTTTCAATCCGGCTCCTACGAGCAGTACTTC
TRBD2 | TRBJ2-1 | TRBV27 | NA | CASLRRLAEYNEQFF | TGTGCCAGCCTCCGGAGACTAGCGGAATACAATGAGCAGTTCTTC
NA | TRBJ1-5 | TRBV5-4 | NA | CATTAGGSQPQHF | TGTGCCACCACGGCTGGGGGCAGTCAGCCCCAGCATTTT
TRBD2 | TRBJ2-7 | TRBV27 | NA | CASRWTSGSYEQYF | TGTGCCAGCAGATGGACTAGCGGCTCCTACGAGCAGTACTTC
NA | TRBJ2-7 | TRBV6-5 | few | CASRRGRGEYEQYF | TGTGCCAGCAGACGGGGCAGGGGAGAGTACGAGCAGTACTTC
TRBD1 | TRBJ1-2 | TRBV19 | few | CASVQGARNGYTF | TGTGCCAGCGTACAGGGGGCGCGGAATGGCTACACCTTC
TRBD2 | TRBJ2-7 | TRBV27 | NA | CASSRGTRSYEQYF | TGTGCCAGCAGTCGAGGGACTAGGAGCTACGAGCAGTACTTC
TRBD1 | TRBJ1-4 | TRBV2 | NA | CASSEVGTDNEKLFF | TGTGCCAGCAGTGAGGTTGGGACAGATAATGAAAAACTGTTTTTT
NA | TRBJ1-1 | TRBV19 | few | CASSYTNTEAFF | TGTGCCAGTAGTTACACCAACACTGAAGCTTTCTTT
TRBD1 | TRBJ2-1 | TRBV5-1 | few | CASSNRDRGRNEQFF | TGCGCCAGCAGCAACCGGGACAGGGGCAGGAATGAGCAGTTCTTC
TRBD1 | TRBJ2-1 | TRBV7-2 | few | CASSSRTGEQFF | TGTGCCAGCAGCTCCCGGACAGGGGAGCAGTTCTTC